This T cell receptor (beta chain) emerged from a study of shared T cell receptors in the human thymus. The CDR3 runs to 18 residues. Germline lookup yields CDR1 MGHDK and CDR2 SYGVNS. The trim removed 6 bases at V and 3 bases at J, leaving 20 bases unmatched. Clones were read by immunoSEQ multiplex PCR, and TCRdb kept only the in-frame ones, dropping some. The sample records approximately 580,000 clones, approximately 80% being singletons. The table lists this clone with a few counts. The same specimen was also included in a second study, on human thymus T cells. That source reports: Resections removed during corrective heart surgery provided the thymus tissue used.

The receptor was derived from a boy in the first two years of life with a congenital heart defect. The sequenced material came from thymocytes. This chain links TRBV25-1 with TRBJ2-7; 7 bases are a match to TRBD1. CDR3 region: CASRPAASNRDRDYEQYF. CDR3 in DNA: TGTGCCAGCAGACCAGCAGCCTCCAACCGGGACAGAGACTACGAGCAGTACTTC.